The rows below give T cell receptor beta chains drawn from one sample of a study of beta chain features in type 1 diabetes. The data were produced by immunoSEQ multiplex PCR, yet TCRdb's version contains in-frame clones alone and is incomplete. The sample has roughly 240,000 clones; 24% are singletons. Sequenced input: naive CD4+ T cells from blood. Every receptor here comes from a woman in her 30s with type 1 diabetes. The CDR3 runs from the conserved cysteine through the conserved F or W. A D gene is named only where the DNA matches it firmly. Clone size is shown for a subset of rows, as once, few, many or a class of expanded clone.

v_call	clone_size	j_call	cdr3_length	d_call	cdr3_aa	cdr3_nt
TRBV6-5	few	TRBJ2-2	15	TRBD2	CASRMTSGDTGELFF	TGTGCCAGCAGGATGACTAGCGGAGACACCGGGGAGCTGTTTTTT
TRBV28	-	TRBJ2-7	15	-	CASPSQGSPHYEQYF	TGTGCCAGCCCCTCGCAGGGGTCCCCCCACTACGAGCAGTACTTC
TRBV11-1	few	TRBJ2-5	14	TRBD1	CASSSDRVEETQYF	TGTGCCAGCAGTTCGGACAGGGTCGAAGAGACCCAGTACTTC
TRBV2	few	TRBJ1-3	13	-	CASSESVGNTIYF	TGTGCCAGCAGTGAAAGCGTGGGAAACACCATATATTTT
TRBV29-1	-	TRBJ2-1	16	-	CSVLTLDYQSYNEQFF	TGCAGCGTCCTCACTTTGGACTATCAGTCCTACAATGAGCAGTTCTTC
TRBV30	few	TRBJ2-2	15	TRBD1	CAWSKGAPNTGELFF	TGTGCCTGGAGTAAGGGGGCCCCGAACACCGGGGAGCTGTTTTTT
TRBV7-9	-	TRBJ1-1	11	-	CASSLVSEAFF	TGTGCCAGCAGCTTAGTTAGCGAAGCTTTCTTT
TRBV5-1	few	TRBJ2-5	13	-	CASSPGTRETQYF	TGCGCCAGCAGCCCGGGGACAAGAGAGACCCAGTACTTC
TRBV4-2	-	TRBJ2-6	16	-	CASSQAPLGGANVLTF	TGTGCCAGCAGCCAAGCACCTCTCGGTGGGGCCAACGTCCTGACTTTC
TRBV20-1	few	TRBJ2-1	11	-	CSATGLPEQFF	TGCAGTGCTACAGGCCTCCCTGAGCAGTTCTTC
TRBV5-4	-	TRBJ1-4	13	-	CASRQGTNEKLFF	TGTGCCAGCAGGCAGGGAACTAATGAAAAACTGTTTTTT
TRBV9	-	TRBJ2-2	16	-	CASSVVGTLNTGELFF	TGTGCCAGCAGCGTAGTGGGGACTTTGAACACCGGGGAGCTGTTTTTT
TRBV28	-	TRBJ2-7	12	-	CASSTGSYEQYF	TGTGCCAGCAGTACAGGGTCCTACGAGCAGTACTTC
TRBV10-3	once	TRBJ2-3	16	TRBD1	CAIRYSGTGGTDTQYF	TGTGCCATCAGGTACTCCGGGACAGGGGGCACAGATACGCAGTATTTT